Following are 21 T cell receptor beta chains from one sample sequenced in a study of human T cells and chemical hapten exposure (dated by TCRdb to the early 2020s). Libraries were constructed by RACE. For sequencing, a NextSeq 500 was employed. TCRdb reprocessed the public reads (quality trimming at Q25 with fastp, clone calling with MiXCR) and kept in-frame beta chains. Each entry is one CDR3 protein sequence, shown with its most common DNA and genes. The sample table lists roughly 46,000 distinct CDR3 sequences, about 4.8% of them with a count of one. The ten most abundant clones make up approximately 6.3% of the sample. The sample's time point, from its label and the paper: healthy volunteer bleed at 2 weeks. Total RNA was extracted from unfractionated whole blood collected in Tempus Blood RNA tubes. Sample: whole blood. All receptors come from a human donor in good health. Some clones in this sample may be carry-over from other donors' samples.

This clonotype was counted ten times or more. The chain combines TRBV5-4 with TRBJ2-5; either TRBD1 or TRBD2 may fit D (5 bases each). Germline assignment: CDR1 SGHNT and CDR2 YYREEE (reference sequence). Trimming left V 4 bases short and J 4 bases short, with 17 bases between. The CDR3 loop spans 15 amino acids. The CDR3 DNA reads TGTGCCAGCAGCGTCGGGGCATTCTTGGGAGAGACCCAGTACTTC. Encoded protein: CASSVGAFLGETQYF.

The chain couples TRBV7-9 to TRBJ2-1; the match to TRBD2 covers 13 bases. V shed 6 bases and J 0 bases; nucleotides not matched to a gene: 11. Germline loops: CDR1 SEHNR, CDR2 FQNEAQ (reference sequence). CDR3 length: 19 residues. The CDR3 spells CASSSGLAGVGSSYNEQFF. CDR3 bases: TGTGCCAGCAGTTCCGGACTAGCGGGAGTTGGGAGCTCCTACAATGAGCAGTTCTTC. Combining the CDR3 with reference TRBV7-9 and TRBJ2-1 gives the whole variable domain DTGVSQNPRHKITKRGQNVTFRCDPISEHNRLYWYRQTLGQGPEFLTYFQNEAQLEKSRLLSDRFSAERPKGSFSTLEIQRTEQGDSAMYLCASSSGLAGVGSSYNEQFFGPGTRLTVL.

This clonotype was recorded at least ten times. The J gene is TRBJ1-2, the V gene TRBV12-3 or TRBV12-4; D might be TRBD1 (5 bases). Trimming shortened V by 3 bases and J by 8 bases, and 10 bases separated the two germline ends. CDR3 length: 12 amino acids. CDR3 sequence: CASSFWGEGYTF. The CDR3 DNA reads as TGTGCCAGCAGTTTTTGGGGGGAGGGCTACACCTTC.

This clonotype was detected ten times or more. J is TRBJ2-2 and V is TRBV4-1, with D possibly called TRBD1 or TRBD2 (5 bases each). Germline V lookup: CDR1 MGHRA, CDR2 YSYEKL. The V end was cut by 0 bases, the J end by 7 bases, with 18 bases between. The CDR3 is 17 residues long. The DNA of the CDR3 is TGCGCCAGCAGCCAAGATTGGGGGATTAGGGAAGGCGGGGAGCTGTTTTTT. It specifies CASSQDWGIREGGELFF.

In its sample, this clonotype is medium-sized (0.01 to 0.1%). The chain employs TRBV28 and TRBJ2-3; D ambiguous. Between the trimmed V and J ends, which lost 3 bases and 1 base, there was a span of 8 bases. CDR3 length equals 14 residues. The germline gives CDR1 MDHEN, CDR2 SYDVKM. CDR3 protein: CASSFVAGTDTQYF. CDR3 nucleotides: TGTGCCAGCAGTTTTGTGGCTGGCACAGATACGCAGTATTTT.

This clonotype occurred many times. This sequence joins TRBV30 and TRBJ1-1; 7 bases are a match to TRBD1. V lost 0 bases and J lost 7; bases outside the gene matches: 5. Germline V CDR1 and CDR2: GTSNPN, SVGIG (reference sequence). The CDR3 consists of 13 residues. The CDR3 region has the DNA TGTGCCTGGAGTGTACGGCAGGGGGGTGAAGCTTTCTTT. Translation: CAWSVRQGGEAFF. The variable domain in full, completed from reference TRBV30 and TRBJ1-1, reads SQTIHQWPATLVQPVGSPLSLECTVEGTSNPNLYWYRQAAGRGLQLLFYSVGIGQISSEVPQNLSASRPQDRQFILSSKKLLLSDSGFYLCAWSVRQGGEAFFGQGTRLTVV.

This clonotype was observed at least ten times. V usage is TRBV24-1 and J usage is TRBJ2-1, with D possibly called TRBD1 or TRBD2 (5 bases each). V was trimmed by 5 bases and J by 8 bases, leaving 21 bases between them. From germline, CDR1 is KGHDR and CDR2 SFDVKD. This CDR3 comprises 16 residues. The CDR3: CATSAPGPSNLDEQFF. The CDR3 DNA reads TGTGCCACCAGTGCTCCGGGACCTTCTAATCTAGATGAGCAGTTCTTC.

V gene TRBV29-1 combines with J gene TRBJ2-1; 7 bases agree with TRBD1. J gave up 6 bases and V 7 bases, and 6 bases lay outside the gene matches. This CDR3 comprises 12 residues. Germline CDR1 SQVTM, CDR2 ANQGSEA. DNA of the CDR3: TGCAGCGGGAGACAGGGACCCAATGAGCAGTTCTTC. It translates to CSGRQGPNEQFF.

This clonotype was counted at least ten times. The chain uses TRBV28 and TRBJ1-5; D gene ambiguous. CDR1 is MDHEN and CDR2 is SYDVKM in the germline V gene. This CDR3 spans 17 amino acids. Trimming shortened V by 6 bases and J by 5 bases, and 23 bases separated the two germline ends. CDR3 coding DNA: TGTGCCAGCAGCAGTATATCCCCTCGGAAATACCATCAGCCCCAGCATTTT. It is translated as CASSSISPRKYHQPQHF. Full variable domain (missing parts from reference TRBV28 and TRBJ1-5): DVKVTQSSRYLVKRTGEKVFLECVQDMDHENMFWYRQDPGLGLRLIYFSYDVKMKEKGDIPEGYSVSREKKERFSLILESASTNQTSMYLCASSSISPRKYHQPQHFGDGTRLSIL.

V gene TRBV10-3 combines with J gene TRBJ2-1; D remains unclear. CDR1 is ENHRY, CDR2 SYGVKD, per germline. The CDR3 runs 11 residues. Trimming left V 3 bases short and J 6 bases short, with 3 bases between. The CDR3 sequence: CAISEANEQFF. DNA of the CDR3: TGTGCCATCAGTGAAGCCAATGAGCAGTTCTTC.

The CDR3 loop is CAISESGQGVSKNIQYF. In DNA, the CDR3 is TGTGCCATCAGTGAGTCAGGGCAGGGTGTAAGCAAAAACATTCAGTACTTC. This sequence joins TRBV10-3 and TRBJ2-4, with D perhaps matching TRBD1 (5 bases). Germline assignment: CDR1 ENHRY and CDR2 SYGVKD. V dropped 0 bases and J dropped 3 bases, with 15 bases sitting between them. CDR3 size: 17 residues.

This clonotype showed up just a few times. The rearrangement joins TRBV3-1 to TRBJ2-1; D tentatively fits TRBD1 or TRBD2 (6 bases each). CDR1 and CDR2 (germline): LGHDT, YNNKEL (reference sequence). This CDR3 has 17 residues. V gave up 0 bases and J gave up 5 bases, with 17 bases separating them. This CDR3 reads CASSQDKGGETHNEQFF. The CDR3 DNA is TGTGCCAGCAGCCAAGATAAGGGGGGAGAAACCCACAATGAGCAGTTCTTC.

This chain connects TRBV5-1 to TRBJ2-1, with TRBD1 identical over 8 bases. This CDR3 contains 17 residues. V shed 0 bases, J shed 4 bases, and the junction held 9 bases outside the gene matches. Germline V CDR1 and CDR2: SGHRS, YFSETQ. CDR3 in DNA: TGCGCCAGCAGCTTGGTACCTCCGGGACAGGATTACAATGAGCAGTTCTTC. Translated: CASSLVPPGQDYNEQFF.

Concerning this clonotype: A much larger clone differs from this one at a single base, so this may be a read error. The chain recombines TRBV18 with TRBJ1-2; TRBD1 agrees at 9 bases. The length of the CDR3 is 17 residues. CDR1 and CDR2 from the germline V gene are KGHSH and LQKENI. Here the CDR3 DNA reads TGTGCCAGCTCACCGGACCAACAGGGGGCCAGCGGCTATGACTACACCTTC. Its translation: CASSPDQQGASGYDYTF.

The rearrangement uses TRBV6-5 and TRBJ1-5, with D hard to call. Trimming cost V 6 bases and J 4 bases, with 10 bases left between them. The CDR3 loop spans 13 amino acids. CDR1 MNHEY and CDR2 SVGAGI come from the germline V gene. The CDR3 nucleotides read TGTGCCAGCAGCGAGGGTTCTAATCAGCCCCAGCATTTT. This gives the protein CASSEGSNQPQHF.

A few counts support this clonotype. This chain links TRBV5-1 with TRBJ2-7; 8 nucleotides match TRBD1. The CDR3 covers 13 residues. Germline CDR1 SGHRS, CDR2 YFSETQ. V lost 6 bases, J lost 2 bases, and 4 bases stayed unmatched. The CDR3 region has the DNA TGCGCCAGCACCGGACAGGGCCCCTACGAGCAGTACTTC. Residues: CASTGQGPYEQYF.

The chain couples TRBV7-8 to TRBJ2-3; D unclear. Germline loops: CDR1 SGHVS, CDR2 FQNEAQ. The CDR3 is made up of 15 amino acids. Deletions cut 1 base from V and 2 bases from J, with 10 bases between. CDR3 region: CASSLVLGNTDTQYF. CDR3 in DNA: TGTGCCAGCAGCTTAGTCCTAGGGAACACAGATACGCAGTATTTT.

The CDR3 DNA is TGTGCCAGCAGCCCGGCCTACAAGCAGTACTTC. Translation gives CASSPAYKQYF. J is TRBJ2-7 and V is TRBV21-1. TRBV21-1 is a known pseudogene. The CDR3 totals 11 residues.

Only a few counts were recorded for this clonotype. The chain employs TRBV12-3 or TRBV12-4 and TRBJ2-7; perhaps TRBD1 as D (5 bases). V was pared by 10 bases and J by 6 bases, with 19 bases between. This CDR3 has 13 amino acids. The CDR3 protein is CATGFTQGAEQYF. The CDR3 DNA sequence: TGTGCCACCGGTTTTACCCAGGGTGCCGAGCAGTACTTC.

The table lists this clonotype with many counts. The chain couples TRBV5-8 to TRBJ1-3, with a possible D match to TRBD1 (5 bases). Germline values: CDR1 SGHTS, CDR2 YDEGEE. With 4 bases removed from V and 0 bases from J, the gap between germline ends came to 17 bases. The CDR3 is 17 residues long. CDR3 protein: CASSPDVSGRSGNTIYF. In DNA form, the CDR3 reads TGTGCCAGCAGCCCGGACGTTTCGGGACGCTCTGGAAACACCATATATTTT.

This clonotype was observed many times. The chain couples TRBV29-1 to TRBJ2-3; D gene uncertain. The V end was cut by 0 bases, the J end by 0 bases, with 10 bases between. From germline, CDR1 is SQVTM and CDR2 ANQGSEA. The CDR3 is 15 amino acids. The CDR3 region has the DNA TGCAGCGTTGAAGATCGCCAGTACAGCACAGATACGCAGTATTTT. This sequence encodes CSVEDRQYSTDTQYF.